These T cell receptor beta chains were read from a single sample in a study of T cell responses to AZD1222 COVID-19 vaccine. Some clones are missing from TCRdb's copy, which holds only in-frame ones; the method was immunoSEQ multiplex PCR. This table has about 70,000 clones, 70% to 90% appearing once. Source: peripheral blood, taken 28 days after the second dose of the MenACWY control vaccine. These receptors were obtained from an adult who received the MenACWY meningococcal vaccine as a control. Both conserved end residues are part of each CDR3. The order of the fields is clone size, V gene, J gene, D gene, CDR3 length, CDR3 DNA, CDR3 protein. D genes are given only for firm matches. Size tells how often a clone was seen (once, few, many) or the class of an expanded clone, and some rows leave it out.

NA	TRBV6-1	TRBJ1-2	TRBD1	16	TGTGCCAGCAGTGAAGGGGGGACAGGCCTTAACTATGGCTACACCTTC	CASSEGGTGLNYGYTF
once	TRBV7-3	TRBJ2-6	TRBD1	16	TGTGCCAGCAGCTCACCCGGGACAGCTGGGGCCAACGTCCTGACTTTC	CASSSPGTAGANVLTF
NA	TRBV21-1	TRBJ1-5	NA	14	TGTGCCAGCAGCATGGGACGGTCCAATCAGCCCCAGCATTTT	CASSMGRSNQPQHF
few	TRBV13	TRBJ2-4	TRBD2	14	TGTGCCAGCAGCCTAGCGGGGCCCAAAAACATTCAGTACTTC	CASSLAGPKNIQYF
NA	TRBV4-1	TRBJ2-1	TRBD2	18	TGCGCCAGCAGCCAAGAGCTAGCGGGTGCGCCCCTGACCAATGAGCAGTTCTTC	CASSQELAGAPLTNEQFF
once	TRBV6-5	TRBJ2-1	NA	14	TGTGCCATCCTCCCGGGACTCGCCACCAATGAGCAGTTCTTC	CAILPGLATNEQFF
NA	TRBV6-5	TRBJ2-7	NA	11	TGTGCCAGCAGTCTATCAGACAGGCAGTACTTC	CASSLSDRQYF
NA	TRBV3-1/TRBV3-2	TRBJ1-1	NA	13	TGTGCCAGCAGCCAAGAAGAAGGGACTGAAGCTTTCTTT	CASSQEEGTEAFF
NA	TRBV5-5	TRBJ1-3	NA	15	TGTGCCAGCAGCTTGGGGGGCTACTCTGGAAACACCATATATTTT	CASSLGGYSGNTIYF
NA	TRBV29-1	TRBJ2-1	NA	10	TGCAGCGTTGGCAGCAATGAGCAGTTCTTC	CSVGSNEQFF
NA	TRBV2	TRBJ2-7	NA	11	TGTGCCAGCAGCGAAAGGGGGGAGCAGTACTTC	CASSERGEQYF
NA	TRBV3-1/TRBV3-2	TRBJ2-3	NA	14	TGTGCCAGCAGCCAAGGCATTCGCACAGATACGCAGTATTTT	CASSQGIRTDTQYF
NA	TRBV28	TRBJ2-1	TRBD2	15	TGTGCCAGCACCCTAGCGGGGGCCGGAACCTATGAGCAGTTCTTC	CASTLAGAGTYEQFF
once	TRBV10-3	TRBJ2-1	TRBD2	14	TGTGCCATCAGTGCACCTAGCGGGAACGCCGAGCAGTTCTTC	CAISAPSGNAEQFF
NA	TRBV10-3	TRBJ2-7	TRBD2	15	TGTGCCATCAGCAGGACTAGCGGTTTCTCCTACGAGCAGTACTTC	CAISRTSGFSYEQYF
NA	TRBV21-1	TRBJ2-3	NA	15	TGTGCCAGCAGCAAAGATTGGCGGGGTTTGGATACGCAGTATTTT	CASSKDWRGLDTQYF
NA	TRBV5-1	TRBJ2-7	TRBD2	14	TGCGCCAGCAGCCACCTAGGAGGGGAGGGCGAGCAGTACTTC	CASSHLGGEGEQYF
NA	TRBV7-6	TRBJ2-5	NA	15	TGTGCCAGCAGCTTAGGAGTCAGGCCGGGAGAGACCCAGTACTTC	CASSLGVRPGETQYF
once	TRBV6-1	TRBJ2-3	TRBD2	16	TGTGCCAGCAGTGCTCTAGCGGGGTCTAGCACAGATACGCAGTATTTT	CASSALAGSSTDTQYF
NA	TRBV7-8	TRBJ2-2	TRBD2	16	TGTGCCAGCAGCTTACTCTCCGGACTAGGCCCCGGGGAGCTGTTTTTT	CASSLLSGLGPGELFF
NA	TRBV4-2	TRBJ2-1	TRBD2	16	TGTGCCAGCAGGCAACGAGCGGGAGGGTCCTACAATGAGCAGTTCTTC	CASRQRAGGSYNEQFF
NA	TRBV2	TRBJ1-2	NA	13	TGTGCCAGCAGTGAAGGCCCCGGATATGGCTACACCTTC	CASSEGPGYGYTF
NA	TRBV6-5	TRBJ1-4	NA	14	TGTGCCAGCAGGGGGTCAACCTGGGATGAAAAACTGTTTTTT	CASRGSTWDEKLFF
NA	TRBV28	TRBJ1-2	TRBD1	13	TGTGCCAGCAGTTTCGGCAGGGGGGGAGGCTACACCTTC	CASSFGRGGGYTF
NA	TRBV5-6	TRBJ2-2	NA	15	TGTGCCAGCAGCTTGATGACAGGCCCAGCCGGGGAGCTGTTTTTT	CASSLMTGPAGELFF
NA	TRBV14	TRBJ1-5	NA	12	TGTGCCAGCAGCCAACAAAATCAGCCCCAGCATTTT	CASSQQNQPQHF
NA	TRBV18	TRBJ1-1	TRBD1	16	TGTGCCAGCTCACCTTCGGACAGGGGGCGGCACACTGAAGCTTTCTTT	CASSPSDRGRHTEAFF
NA	TRBV4-1	TRBJ2-7	NA	14	TGCGCCAGCAGCCAAGGGCCCGGGGGTTACGAGCAGTACTTC	CASSQGPGGYEQYF
NA	TRBV28	TRBJ1-4	TRBD1	18	TGTGCCAGCAGTGAAACCGGGACAGGGCTCGCAACTAATGAAAAACTGTTTTTT	CASSETGTGLATNEKLFF
NA	TRBV29-1	TRBJ2-2	NA	14	TGCAGCGTCGGGGAACAGGGGAGGTCCGGGGAGCTGTTTTTT	CSVGEQGRSGELFF
NA	TRBV10-1	TRBJ1-2	NA	9	TGCGCCAGTATGGATGGCTACACCTTC	CASMDGYTF
NA	TRBV5-4	TRBJ2-7	NA	15	TGTGCCAGCAGCTTTCCTGAGAGGAGCTCCTACGAGCAGTACTTC	CASSFPERSSYEQYF
once	TRBV28	TRBJ2-1	TRBD2	17	TGTGCCAGCAGTTTGCGGCCAACTAGCGGGGGCTCCCATGAGCAGTTCTTC	CASSLRPTSGGSHEQFF
once	TRBV11-1	TRBJ2-7	NA	14	TGTGCCAGCAGCTCTGGACAGCCCTTGAGCGAGCAGTACTTC	CASSSGQPLSEQYF
NA	TRBV30	TRBJ1-2	NA	13	TGTGCCTGGAACTCCATCAACCGCAATGGCTACACCTTC	CAWNSINRNGYTF
NA	TRBV30	TRBJ1-5	TRBD1	14	TGTGCCTGGAGAAGACAGGGGGATTATCAGCCCCAGCATTTT	CAWRRQGDYQPQHF
NA	TRBV5-8	TRBJ1-4	NA	15	TGTGCCAGCAGCTTGGCCCGGGGCGCAGGGGAAAAACTGTTTTTT	CASSLARGAGEKLFF
NA	TRBV7-2	TRBJ1-1	NA	13	TGTGCCAGCAGCTCGACACCCGGGGCTGAAGCTTTCTTT	CASSSTPGAEAFF
NA	TRBV7-2	TRBJ1-1	TRBD1	15	TGTGCCAGCAGCTTTACAGGGGCCCCGAGCACTGAAGCTTTCTTT	CASSFTGAPSTEAFF
NA	TRBV27	TRBJ1-5	NA	13	TGTGCCAGCAGTTTTTCGGGGAACCTGCCCCAGCATTTT	CASSFSGNLPQHF
NA	TRBV27	TRBJ1-2	NA	14	TGTGCCAGCAGTCCTAGCGTGGAGACCAATGGCTACACCTTC	CASSPSVETNGYTF
NA	TRBV6-6	TRBJ2-7	NA	15	TGTGCCAGCAGTTACTCGTCCGGGGCCAGCTACGAGCAGTACTTC	CASSYSSGASYEQYF
NA	TRBV7-8	TRBJ1-4	NA	15	TGTGCCAGCAGCTTAGGGCCTAACGGTGTTGAAAAACTGTTTTTT	CASSLGPNGVEKLFF
NA	TRBV28	TRBJ2-5	NA	16	TGTGCCAGCAGCCGATACAGGGTTCTGTACCAAGAGACCCAGTACTTC	CASSRYRVLYQETQYF
NA	TRBV7-8	TRBJ1-2	NA	14	TGTGCCAGCAGCCCAGCTCAGGGTGCCTATGGCTACACCTTC	CASSPAQGAYGYTF
NA	TRBV15	TRBJ1-2	NA	13	TGTGCCACCAGCAGAGGGGAGGGAAATGGCTACACCTTC	CATSRGEGNGYTF
NA	TRBV4-3	TRBJ1-5	TRBD1	15	TGCGCCAGCAGCCCGGGACAGTATAGCAATCAGCCCCAGCATTTT	CASSPGQYSNQPQHF
NA	TRBV9	TRBJ2-1	NA	18	TGTGCCAGCAGCGTCAGGGGGGACCGTTCGGCCTCCTACAATGAGCAGTTCTTC	CASSVRGDRSASYNEQFF
NA	TRBV6-2/TRBV6-3	TRBJ1-2	TRBD1	15	TGTGCCAGCAGTCCCCAGGGACAGGGGGACTATGGCTACACCTTC	CASSPQGQGDYGYTF
NA	TRBV28	TRBJ2-3	NA	14	TGTGCCAGCAGTTTTGGACGAGGCACAGATACGCAGTATTTT	CASSFGRGTDTQYF